This passage covers 27 T cell receptor beta chains from one sample sequenced in a study of OX40 agonist ivuxolimab in advanced cancers. Assay: immunoSEQ multiplex PCR; the TCRdb copy retains only in-frame clones and omits some. The sample includes 34,000 or so clones, approximately 80% seen only once; the top ten take under 1.5%. Sequenced here: CD4+ or CD8+ T cells sorted from blood, sampled in a trial of the OX40 agonist ivuxolimab. The source is an adult with an advanced solid tumor such as melanoma, head and neck, liver or kidney cancer.

V gene TRBV9 combines with J gene TRBJ1-5, with 12 bases matching TRBD1. There are 16 residues in the CDR3. The ends lost 3 bases at V and 3 bases at J; junction bases unmatched: 4. Germline V gene sequence: CDR1 SGDLS, CDR2 YYNGEE. The CDR3 sequence: CASSGGTGGPNQPQHF. The CDR3 DNA is TGTGCCAGCAGCGGGGGGACAGGGGGCCCCAATCAGCCCCAGCATTTT.

V and J are TRBV4-3 and TRBJ2-3; the D gene is possibly TRBD1 (5 bases). Per germline, CDR1 LGHNA and CDR2 YSLEER. The CDR3 covers 15 residues. V lost 0 bases and J lost 3, with 10 bases in between. CDR3: CASSQDEGVTDTQYF. As DNA, the CDR3 is TGCGCCAGCAGCCAAGATGAAGGGGTTACAGATACGCAGTATTTT.

This chain connects TRBV27 to TRBJ2-3; TRBD2 is a possible D gene (7 bases). The CDR3 consists of 15 residues. Germline assignment: CDR1 MNHEY and CDR2 SMNVEV (reference sequence). V dropped 4 bases and J dropped 0 bases, with 11 bases sitting between them. CDR3 sequence: CASSYRGGSTDTQYF. The CDR3 DNA follows: TGTGCCAGCAGTTACCGCGGGGGCAGCACAGATACGCAGTATTTT.

The chain has TRBV28 and TRBJ2-1; D is perhaps TRBD2 (5 bases). The CDR3 is made up of 15 amino acids. Germline CDR1 reads MDHEN; CDR2 reads SYDVKM. Trimming took 5 bases from V and 8 from J, leaving 19 bases between them. CDR3 sequence: CASSLPGLVGDEQFF. DNA of the CDR3: TGTGCCAGCAGTCTCCCAGGACTGGTCGGCGATGAGCAGTTCTTC.

The chain is built from TRBV27 and TRBJ1-5, with D possibly TRBD1 on 6 matching bases. Per germline, CDR1 MNHEY and CDR2 SMNVEV (reference sequence). The CDR3 length is 14 residues. Trimming cost V 7 bases and J 4 bases, with 14 bases left between them. The CDR3 coding sequence is TGTGCCAGCAACCAACAGGGTTCGAATCAGCCCCAGCATTTT. It encodes CASNQQGSNQPQHF.

The V call is TRBV19, the J call TRBJ2-7, with 10 bases identical to TRBD1. CDR3 size: 15 residues. V shed 3 bases and J 4 bases; nucleotides not matched to a gene: 6. Germline lookup yields CDR1 LNHDA and CDR2 SQIVND (reference sequence). CDR3: CASSIGTGVLYEQYF. The DNA for the CDR3 is TGTGCCAGTAGTATCGGGACAGGGGTTCTGTACGAGCAGTACTTC.

The chain uses TRBV7-2 and TRBJ1-3, with D unresolved. Per germline, CDR1 SGHTA and CDR2 FQGNSA. Deletions cut 1 base from V and 2 bases from J, with 12 bases between. The CDR3 loop spans 16 amino acids. The CDR3 spells CASSLGGLGTGNTIYF. The CDR3 DNA reads as TGTGCCAGCAGCTTAGGGGGATTAGGGACTGGAAACACCATATATTTT.

This clone showed up just a few times. V gene TRBV7-2 combines with J gene TRBJ2-4; unclear D gene. CDR3 size: 17 residues. Germline V gives CDR1 SGHTA, CDR2 FQGNSA. Trimming took 1 base from V and 1 from J, leaving 14 bases between them. This CDR3 is CASSLVMSRLAKNIQYF. The CDR3 DNA reads as TGTGCCAGCAGCTTAGTAATGTCTCGACTTGCCAAAAACATTCAGTACTTC.

The chain is built from TRBV5-1 and TRBJ2-7, with 7 bases lining up with TRBD1. Unmatched junction bases numbered 10, after V lost 4 bases and J lost 3 bases. This CDR3 has 15 residues. In germline, CDR1 is SGHRS, CDR2 YFSETQ. CDR3 in DNA: TGCGCCAGCAGCAACCGACAGGGCACCAACTACGAGCAGTACTTC. Encoded protein: CASSNRQGTNYEQYF.

V usage is TRBV9 and J usage is TRBJ2-2; D not resolved. CDR1 is SGDLS and CDR2 is YYNGEE in the germline V gene. The CDR3 totals 13 residues. The V gene lost 0 bases and the J gene lost 6 bases, with 6 bases spanning the gap. The CDR3 loop is CASSVADPGELFF. The DNA of the CDR3 is TGTGCCAGCAGCGTAGCTGATCCCGGGGAGCTGTTTTTT. The whole variable domain, filled in from reference TRBV9 and TRBJ2-2, reads DSGVTQTPKHLITATGQRVTLRCSPRSGDLSVYWYQQSLDQGLQFLIQYYNGEERAKGNILERFSAQQFPDLHSELNLSSLELGDSALYFCASSVADPGELFFGEGSRLTVL.

The chain employs TRBV5-1 and TRBJ2-3, with D tentatively TRBD1 (5 bases). Trimming cost V 4 bases and J 2 bases, with 11 bases left between them. Germline V gene sequence: CDR1 SGHRS, CDR2 YFSETQ. The CDR3 has 14 residues. The chain's CDR3 is CASSADIYTDTQYF. The CDR3 region has the DNA TGCGCCAGCAGCGCGGACATCTACACAGATACGCAGTATTTT.

This clone is medium-sized (0.01 to 0.1%). The rearrangement uses TRBV5-4 and TRBJ1-1; TRBD1 is a possible D gene (6 bases). V dropped 0 bases and J dropped 9 bases, with 12 bases sitting between them. The germline V gene has CDR1 SGHNT and CDR2 YYREEE (reference sequence). The CDR3 length is 13 residues. The CDR3 loop reads CASSLDREEQAFF. The DNA for the CDR3 is TGTGCCAGCAGCTTGGACAGGGAAGAGCAAGCTTTCTTT.

V gene TRBV30 combines with J gene TRBJ1-2; D ambiguous. Germline values: CDR1 GTSNPN, CDR2 SVGIG (reference sequence). The CDR3 totals 12 residues. V was cut by 1 base and J by 8 bases, with 11 bases left in between. CDR3 in amino acids: CAWSGGVGGYTF. DNA for the CDR3: TGTGCCTGGAGTGGGGGTGTTGGGGGCTACACCTTC.

V and J are TRBV11-2 and TRBJ2-3; D might be TRBD2 (5 bases). Germline CDR1 is SGHAT and CDR2 is FQNNGV. V was shortened by 1 base and J by 1 base, with 12 bases between the two germline ends. The CDR3 is made up of 16 amino acids. The CDR3, as DNA: TGTGCCAGCAGCTTAGGGGTAGCGACGGGCACAGATACGCAGTATTTT. Translating gives CASSLGVATGTDTQYF.

The DNA for the CDR3 is TGTGCCAGTAGTATCCAGGGGTCCACCTACGAGCAGTACTTC. Translating it yields CASSIQGSTYEQYF. The chain links TRBV19 to TRBJ2-7, with D possibly being TRBD1 (6 bases). The CDR3 contains 14 residues. V gave up 3 bases and J gave up 2 bases, with 11 bases separating them. Germline CDR1 reads LNHDA; CDR2 reads SQIVND (reference sequence).

This clone showed up just once. This rearrangement joins TRBV7-3 to TRBJ2-7; a possible D gene is TRBD1 (5 bases). CDR3 length equals 13 residues. Germline CDR1 and CDR2: SGHTA and FQGTGA. V dropped 5 bases and J dropped 4 bases, with 12 bases sitting between them. CDR3 loop: CASSPHPGYEQYF. The CDR3 coding sequence is TGTGCCAGCAGCCCCCACCCAGGGTACGAGCAGTACTTC.

The V call is TRBV19, the J call TRBJ1-1; no reliable D call. Germline V CDR1 and CDR2: LNHDA, SQIVND (reference sequence). CDR3 length: 13 amino acids. Trimming removed 1 base at V and 1 base at J, with 4 bases between. CDR3 coding DNA: TGTGCCAGTAGTATAGTACCGAACACTGAAGCTTTCTTT. This translates into CASSIVPNTEAFF. The full variable domain, rest sourced from reference TRBV19 and TRBJ1-1, is DGGITQSPKYLFRKEGQNVTLSCEQNLNHDAMYWYRQDPGQGLRLIYYSQIVNDFQKGDIAEGYSVSREKKESFPLTVTSAQKNPTAFYLCASSIVPNTEAFFGQGTRLTVV.

The chain has TRBV4-3 and TRBJ1-1, with D uncertain. V lost 2 bases and J lost 1, with 8 bases in between. CDR3 size: 14 residues. The germline CDR1 and CDR2 sequences are LGHNA and YSLEER. CDR3 amino acids: CASSQRRANTEAFF. For the CDR3, the DNA is TGCGCCAGCAGCCAACGTCGGGCGAACACTGAAGCTTTCTTT.

V gene TRBV7-2 combines with J gene TRBJ2-7; D is perhaps TRBD2 (7 bases). The V gene lost 5 bases and the J gene lost 7 bases, with 21 bases spanning the gap. The length of the CDR3 is 15 residues. Germline V gives CDR1 SGHTA, CDR2 FQGNSA. The CDR3 region has the DNA TGTGCCAGCAGCCGGGGGGCGGGGGCGAAGGGGGAGCAGTACTTC. Its translation is CASSRGAGAKGEQYF. The complete variable domain, with remaining parts taken from reference TRBV7-2 and TRBJ2-7, reads GAGVSQSPSNKVTEKGKDVELRCDPISGHTALYWYRQSLGQGLEFLIYFQGNSAPDKSGLPSDRFSAERTGGSVSTLTIQRTQQEDSAVYLCASSRGAGAKGEQYFGPGTRLTVT.

This clone has just a few counts. The V gene is TRBV4-1, the J gene TRBJ1-2; 10 bases line up with TRBD1. Germline V gene lookup returns CDR1 MGHRA and CDR2 YSYEKL. The CDR3 is 15 residues long. The V gene end was trimmed by 7 bases and the J gene end by 4 bases; junction bases not matched to a gene: 9. The CDR3 bases are TGCGCCAGCACACCCGGGACAGGGGTTTCCTATGGCTACACCTTC. Translated: CASTPGTGVSYGYTF.

The chain employs TRBV6-5 and TRBJ1-6, with a possible D match to TRBD1 (6 bases). This CDR3 contains 14 residues. CDR1 MNHEY and CDR2 SVGAGI come from the germline V gene. Between the trimmed V and J ends, which lost 3 bases and 10 bases, there was a span of 13 bases. The CDR3 here is CASSYSQGNSPLHF. The DNA of the CDR3 is TGTGCCAGCAGTTATAGTCAGGGGAACTCACCCCTCCACTTT.

This clone appeared a single time. The V call is TRBV5-5, the J call TRBJ1-4, with unresolved D. V was pared by 8 bases and J by 7 bases, with 15 bases between. Germline lookup yields CDR1 SGHKS and CDR2 YYEKEE (reference sequence). The CDR3 contains 13 residues. The CDR3 region is CASTRVGGEKLFF. As DNA, the CDR3 is TGTGCCAGTACCCGTGTAGGTGGTGAAAAACTGTTTTTT.

The chain carries TRBV7-2 and TRBJ1-5; 7 bases fit TRBD1. Trimming at V came to 3 bases and at J to 4 bases, leaving 6 bases not matched to a gene. CDR3 size: 15 residues. Germline lookup yields CDR1 SGHTA and CDR2 FQGNSA. CDR3 loop: CASSLMGQTNQPQHF. CDR3 in DNA: TGTGCCAGCAGCTTGATGGGACAGACTAATCAGCCCCAGCATTTT.

The chain uses TRBV19 and TRBJ2-7; TRBD2 aligns across 9 bases. The CDR3 spans 15 residues. Trimming removed 5 bases from V and 2 bases from J; junction bases left unmatched: 7. Germline V lookup: CDR1 LNHDA, CDR2 SQIVND (reference sequence). The CDR3 region has the DNA TGTGCCAGTAGTGGACCGGGACTAGCCCCCTACGAGCAGTACTTC. This translates into CASSGPGLAPYEQYF.

The chain is built from TRBV11-2 and TRBJ2-3, with 9 bases aligning to TRBD1. Germline loops: CDR1 SGHAT, CDR2 FQNNGV. CDR3 length equals 17 residues. The trim removed 5 bases at V and 5 bases at J, leaving 14 bases unmatched. CDR3 residues: CASSASRGTGIIDTQYF. CDR3 nucleotide sequence: TGTGCCAGCAGCGCCTCTCGGGGGACAGGGATTATAGATACGCAGTATTTT.

The V and J genes are TRBV5-4 and TRBJ2-2; D is unclear. Germline-derived CDR1 and CDR2 are SGHNT and YYREEE (reference sequence). The CDR3 covers 16 residues. V lost 4 bases to trimming and J lost 4 bases, with 17 bases between them. In nucleotides, the CDR3 is TGTGCCAGCAGCCCCCGACACACCCGAAGCACCGGGGAGCTGTTTTTT. Translating it yields CASSPRHTRSTGELFF. The full variable domain, in which reference TRBV5-4 and TRBJ2-2 provide the parts outside the CDR3, is ETGVTQSPTHLIKTRGQQVTLRCSSQSGHNTVSWYQQALGQGPQFIFQYYREEENGRGNFPPRFSGLQFPNYSSELNVNALELDDSALYLCASSPRHTRSTGELFFGEGSRLTVL.

V usage is TRBV5-6 and J usage is TRBJ2-1; D is tentatively TRBD1 or TRBD2 (6 bases each). This CDR3 is 16 amino acids long. V lost 3 bases and J lost 5, with 18 bases in between. The germline V gene has CDR1 SGHDT and CDR2 YYEEEE. CDR3: CASSWGARGNDNEQFF. The CDR3 nucleotides are TGTGCCAGCAGCTGGGGGGCCAGGGGCAACGACAATGAGCAGTTCTTC.